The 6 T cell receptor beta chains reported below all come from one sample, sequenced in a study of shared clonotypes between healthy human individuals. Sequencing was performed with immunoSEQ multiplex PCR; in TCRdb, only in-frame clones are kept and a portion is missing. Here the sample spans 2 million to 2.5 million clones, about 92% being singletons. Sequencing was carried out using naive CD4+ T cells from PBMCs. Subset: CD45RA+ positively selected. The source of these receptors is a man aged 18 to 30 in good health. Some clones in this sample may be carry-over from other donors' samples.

For the CDR3, the DNA is TGTGCCAGCAGTCCCAGAGTCAACTATGGCTACACCTTC. This codes for CASSPRVNYGYTF. The rearrangement links TRBV6-1 to TRBJ1-2; D ambiguous. This CDR3 has 13 amino acids. The germline gives CDR1 MNHNS, CDR2 SASEGT. Trimming cost V 5 bases and J 2 bases, with 9 bases left between them.

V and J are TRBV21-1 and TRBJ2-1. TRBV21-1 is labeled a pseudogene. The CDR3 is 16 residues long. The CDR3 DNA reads TGTGCCAGCAGCCCCGGGTCGGAGTATCGGGCAAATGAGCAGTTCTTC. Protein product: CASSPGSEYRANEQFF.

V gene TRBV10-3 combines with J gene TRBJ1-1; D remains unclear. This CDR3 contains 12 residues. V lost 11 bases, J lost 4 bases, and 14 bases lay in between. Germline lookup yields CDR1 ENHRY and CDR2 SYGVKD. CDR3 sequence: CAAKSQVTEAFF. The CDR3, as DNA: TGTGCCGCAAAGTCCCAGGTCACTGAAGCTTTCTTT.

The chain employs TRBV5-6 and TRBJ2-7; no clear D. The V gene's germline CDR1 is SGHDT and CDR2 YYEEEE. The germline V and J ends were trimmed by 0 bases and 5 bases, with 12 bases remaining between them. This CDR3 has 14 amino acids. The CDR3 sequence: CASSLGPGSDEQYF. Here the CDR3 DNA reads TGTGCCAGCAGCTTGGGTCCAGGCAGCGACGAGCAGTACTTC.

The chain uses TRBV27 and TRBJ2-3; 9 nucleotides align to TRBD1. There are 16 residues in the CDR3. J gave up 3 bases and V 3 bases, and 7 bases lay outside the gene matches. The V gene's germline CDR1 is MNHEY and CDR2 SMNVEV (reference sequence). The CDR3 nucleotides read TGTGCCAGCAGTTTGCCCGGGACAGGGTATACAGATACGCAGTATTTT. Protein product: CASSLPGTGYTDTQYF.

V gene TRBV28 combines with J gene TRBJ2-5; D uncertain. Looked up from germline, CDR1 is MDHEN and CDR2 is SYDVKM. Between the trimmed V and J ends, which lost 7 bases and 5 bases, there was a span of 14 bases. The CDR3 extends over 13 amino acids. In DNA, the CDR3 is TGTGCCAGCATAAGATCTTATAGGGAGACCCAGTACTTC. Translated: CASIRSYRETQYF.